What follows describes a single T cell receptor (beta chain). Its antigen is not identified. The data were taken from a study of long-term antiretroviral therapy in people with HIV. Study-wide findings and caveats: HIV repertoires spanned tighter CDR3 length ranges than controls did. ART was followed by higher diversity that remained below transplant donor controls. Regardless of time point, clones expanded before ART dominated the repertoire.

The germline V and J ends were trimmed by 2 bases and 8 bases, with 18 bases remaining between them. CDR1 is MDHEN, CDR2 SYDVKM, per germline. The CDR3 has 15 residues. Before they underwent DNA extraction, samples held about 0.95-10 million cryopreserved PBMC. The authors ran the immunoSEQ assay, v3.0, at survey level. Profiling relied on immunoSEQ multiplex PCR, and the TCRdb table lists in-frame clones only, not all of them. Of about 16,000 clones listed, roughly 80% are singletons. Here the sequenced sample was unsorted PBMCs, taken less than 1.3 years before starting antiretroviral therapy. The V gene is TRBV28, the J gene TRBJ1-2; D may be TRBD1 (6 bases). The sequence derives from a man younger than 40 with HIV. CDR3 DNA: TGTGCCAGCAGTTTAAACCCGGGGGCGCAGGACGGCTACACCTTC. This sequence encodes CASSLNPGAQDGYTF.